This TCR beta chain was identified during a study of T cell clonotyping in hematopoietic cell transplantation (dated by TCRdb to about 2021). About the investigation overall: In the study, around 130 blood samples were gathered from 35 consecutive transplant recipients and their related donors. Patient recruitment ran from September 2015 to early 2017, and follow-up continued until late 2020 or death. Broader findings and caveats from the paper: Donor and pretransplant recipient Inverse Simpson Index values predicted broader posttransplant TCR repertoire diversity. Recipient TCR diversity fell after transplant, with pathologically expanded clonotypes rising progressively from day 30 to day 180. The sample size was limited, and CD4 and CD8 repertoire contributions could not be separated because cells were not sorted. Overlap with donor repertoires was found for only a small fraction of recipient repertoires, with over 95% found to appear de novo at the given depth.

Worth noting for this clone: This clone's antigen is unknown. The input lacks base qualities; no much larger clone sits a single base away.

The immunoSEQ assay, a bias-controlled multiplex PCR using V- and J-specific primers, was used to amplify TCR beta CDR3 regions from genomic DNA. In a second PCR step, the CDR3 amplicons were tagged with a proprietary barcode plus Illumina adapter sequences. CDR3 libraries were sequenced on an Illumina MiSeq instrument. The authors' analysis ran thus. Export and quality control were handled in immunoSEQ Analyzer 3.0, while downstream analyses relied on R Bioconductor and Immunarch. Repertoire metrics were calculated using only productive rearrangements within the normalized downsampled data set. Pathologically expanded clonotypes were defined as those larger than 5 templates in the normalized cohort. Repertoire diversity was measured with the Inverse Simpson Index. To capture all clonotypes, CMV-specificity analyses were performed on the non-normalized data set. TCRdb provides this immuneACCESS table in a form limited to in-frame rearrangements. Some clones are lacking; in checked studies, under half of them reflect an unresolved V gene, and why the rest are absent is not known. The D gene and trimming were derived from the DNA, and the V and J assignments and clone size from that table. The sample contains more than 10,000 clones, 72% of them found a single time. About 15% of the sample belongs to the ten largest clones.

Taken from cysteine to phenylalanine, the CDR3 has 14 residues. CDR3 DNA is the only sequence kept; it has 42 bases, read in frame from the first base. Trimming removed 3 bases from V and 1 base from J, leaving 12 bases between the germline ends. Looking up the germline V gene (reference sequence) yields CDR1 GTSNPN and CDR2 SVGIG. The sample's time point label, decoded: 180 days after allo-HCT. Blood from recipients was drawn roughly 28 days before transplant, then again at days 30, 100 and 180 after transplant. Nuclei Lysis Solution was used to extract genomic DNA from fresh or cryopreserved unfractionated peripheral blood mononuclear cells.

The TCR originated in a male patient in his sixties or seventies who had an allogeneic stem cell transplant from an unrelated donor, so the T cells may come from the graft donor. Some clones in this sample may be carry-over from other donors' samples. The chain was built from TRBV30 and TRBJ1-1, and perhaps TRBD1 as D gene, on 5 matching bases. Sequenced material: peripheral blood mononuclear cells, taken 180 days after allogeneic stem cell transplant. The CDR3 sequence is CAWRRGYSNTEAFF. Here is the DNA: TGTGCCTGGAGGAGGGGTTATTCGAACACTGAAGCTTTCTTT.